This T cell receptor (beta chain) was recovered during a study of T cells in Graves' hyperthyroidism and ophthalmopathy. In germline, CDR1 is SGDLS, CDR2 YYNGEE. The CDR3 consists of 14 residues. The V gene lost 0 bases and the J gene lost 6 bases, with 12 bases spanning the gap. Regions amplified from RNA transcripts were the TCR beta CDR3 regions. A set of HTBI primers served as the primers for a first-round RT-PCR of the TCR CDR3. TCRdb independently ran MiXCR on the multiplex PCR reads; one entry per CDR3 protein. The sample shows fewer than 350,000 distinct CDR3 sequences, approximately 14% of them seen only once. This clonotype was picked up a small number of times. Uncontrolled infection, other autoimmune disease, pregnancy or lactation barred patients from enrollment. Fresh peripheral blood, 10 ml, was the source of the PBMCs.

The sample was blood. V usage is TRBV9 and J usage is TRBJ1-1, with D perhaps matching TRBD1 (6 bases). This receptor was taken from a woman between 45 and 60 years old with Graves' hyperthyroidism that later progressed to Graves' ophthalmopathy. CDR3 protein: CASSVVHRDAEAFF. The CDR3 nucleotides read TGTGCCAGCAGCGTAGTTCACAGGGACGCTGAAGCTTTCTTT. Variable domain in full (rest from reference TRBV9 and TRBJ1-1): DSGVTQTPKHLITATGQRVTLRCSPRSGDLSVYWYQQSLDQGLQFLIQYYNGEERAKGNILERFSAQQFPDLHSELNLSSLELGDSALYFCASSVVHRDAEAFFGQGTRLTVV.